Sequencing of this TCR beta chain was carried out in a study of CXCR3-negative and CXCR3-positive naive CD8 T cells. Preparation of TRB cDNA libraries relied on 5' RACE carrying UMI labels. TCRdb re-called the 5' RACE reads; every CDR3 protein appears as one record, without DNA. The repertoire shows over 35,000 distinct CDR3 sequences; the top ten hold 2% to 2.5%. A note on this clonotype: The antigen remains undetermined.

The sorting of each CD8+ T cell subset was done in triplicate, at a few hundred thousand cells each. Naive CD8+ T cells showed a CD45RO-CCR7+CD27+CD95- phenotype. General study results and limits: TRB CDR3 hydrophobicity was greater in CXCR3-positive naive cells than in CXCR3-negative naive cells.

CDR3 length: 16 residues. Germline values: CDR1 DFQATT, CDR2 SNEGSKA (reference sequence). Input material: naive CXCR3- CD8+ T cells from blood. Subset here: CD45RO-CCR7+CD27+CD95- naive CD8+ T cells lacking CXCR3 (TNR3-). The source is a human donor in good health. Some clones in this sample may be carry-over from other donors' samples. This chain links TRBV20-1 with TRBJ1-1. The CDR3 sequence: CSARALAGGLNTEAFF.